This T cell receptor beta chain was identified during a study of human T cells and chemical hapten exposure. The study's findings and limits: High-frequency TCRs, those above 1 in 1000, stayed the same after DPC sensitization. A positive correlation with patch test score was found for PT1 expanded TCR counts.

This clonotype turned up a few times. Its antigen remains unidentified. From the RACE reads, TCRdb called clonotypes with MiXCR, one entry per CDR3 protein. There are under 200,000 distinct CDR3 sequences in the sample; 25% to 35% occur only once, and about 2.7% lies in the top ten. V gave up 0 bases and J gave up 6 bases, with 15 bases separating them. The CDR3 is made up of 15 amino acids. Germline CDR1 and CDR2: LGHDT and YNNKEL (reference sequence). Time point described: pre-sensitization, week 0. Treatment noted: therapeutic diphenylcyclopropenone sensitization with weekly scalp DPC. This specimen was whole blood, taken in connection with sensitization to the hapten diphenylcyclopropenone (DPC). The TCR was taken from a woman aged 25-40 years with alopecia areata. Some clones in this sample may be carry-over from other donors' samples. The chain joins TRBV3-1 to TRBJ2-7; D might be TRBD2 (6 bases). CDR3: CASSQEGTFPGEQYF. CDR3 DNA sequence: TGTGCCAGCAGCCAAGAAGGGACTTTCCCGGGCGAGCAGTACTTC.